This entry describes one T cell receptor beta chain. This record comes from a study of blood T cell repertoires in COVID-19. Study as a whole: The samples span acute and convalescent COVID-19 from the United States, Italy and Spain.

Data came from immunoSEQ multiplex PCR; TCRdb stores just in-frame clones and leaves some out. The data hold fewer than 45,000 clones, with around four fifths observed a single time. Sequenced: peripheral blood. The clonotype originates from a man aged 50-59 years with active COVID-19.

The CDR3 DNA reads as TGTGCCAGCAGTGCACGGGGGGTGGCCGGGGAGCTGTTTTTT. Encoded protein: CASSARGVAGELFF. The rearrangement links TRBV2 to TRBJ2-2; 7 positions agree with TRBD2. Germline CDR1 is SNHLY and CDR2 is FYNNEI. Losses at the gene ends were 4 bases for V and 6 bases for J; bases not matched to a gene: 5. This CDR3 is 14 amino acids long.